This T cell receptor beta chain was recorded in a study of type 1 and type 2 diabetes patients. This clonotype was counted only a few times. The PCR template was genomic DNA. A primer set of 30 forward and 13 reverse primers amplified the CDR3. TCRdb reprocessed the multiplex PCR reads via MiXCR and lists one record per CDR3 protein. The sample lists 280,000 or so distinct CDR3 sequences, roughly 44% seen once, with roughly 13% in the top ten. The CDR3 spans 17 residues. Germline V gene sequence: CDR1 MGHRA, CDR2 YSYEKL. Trimming took off 0 bases at V and 3 bases at J, with 17 bases between the two ends.

This chain uses TRBV4-1 with TRBJ1-2, with D perhaps TRBD1 (6 bases). Input material: peripheral blood mononuclear cells (PBMCs). The clonotype was recovered from a young man with type 2 diabetes. The CDR3 sequence: CASSQDPIRGGYYGYTF. The CDR3 DNA sequence: TGCGCCAGCAGCCAAGACCCTATCAGGGGAGGGTACTATGGCTACACCTTC.